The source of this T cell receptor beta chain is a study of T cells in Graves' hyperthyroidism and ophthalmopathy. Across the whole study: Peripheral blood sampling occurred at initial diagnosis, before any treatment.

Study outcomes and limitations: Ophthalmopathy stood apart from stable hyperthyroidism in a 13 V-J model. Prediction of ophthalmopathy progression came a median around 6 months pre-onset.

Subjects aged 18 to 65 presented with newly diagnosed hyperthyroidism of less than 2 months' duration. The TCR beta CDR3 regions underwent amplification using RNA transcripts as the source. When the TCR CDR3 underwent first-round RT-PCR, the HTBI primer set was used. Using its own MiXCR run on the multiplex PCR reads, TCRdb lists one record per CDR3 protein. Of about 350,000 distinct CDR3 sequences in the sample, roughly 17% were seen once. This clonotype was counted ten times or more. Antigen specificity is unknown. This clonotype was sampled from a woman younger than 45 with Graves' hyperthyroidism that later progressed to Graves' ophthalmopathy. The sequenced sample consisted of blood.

CDR3 protein: CASSHDRGSNNSPLHF. The DNA of the CDR3 is TGTGCCAGCAGTCACGACAGGGGATCGAACAATTCACCCCTCCACTTT. The V and J genes are TRBV28 and TRBJ1-6; 8 bases are shared with TRBD1. The V gene's germline CDR1 is MDHEN and CDR2 SYDVKM. The CDR3 is made up of 16 amino acids. V was clipped by 5 bases and J by 7 bases; unmatched bases: 10.